This entry lists 20 T cell receptor beta chains sequenced from one sample in a study of Ad26.COV2.S vaccination and SARS-CoV-2 variants. Stated treatment: around 19 received Ad26.COV2.S at low or high dose, single or two shots; about 5 received placebo; per-sample allocation not given. Samples were taken on day 63 after the first vaccine or placebo injection. Repertoires were generated with immunoSEQ multiplex PCR, while TCRdb's copy carries only in-frame clones and drops some. This table holds roughly 350,000 clones, 87% found once. This sample comprised peripheral blood, obtained in a trial of Ad26.COV2.S vaccine versus placebo. These receptors were obtained from a person aged 18 to 59 who received the Ad26.COV2.S COVID-19 vaccine or a placebo.

The rearrangement links TRBV6-1 to TRBJ2-7, with TRBD2 identical over 7 bases. CDR3 length: 16 amino acids. Germline CDR1 is MNHNS and CDR2 is SASEGT. The junction had 12 bases not matched to a gene; V was cut back by 3 bases and J by 4 bases. The CDR3 bases are TGTGCCAGCAGTGACAAACGCGGGGGACTTTCGTACGAGCAGTACTTC. Its protein product is CASSDKRGGLSYEQYF.

This chain joins TRBV7-6 and TRBJ1-1; the D gene is possibly TRBD1 (6 bases). The CDR3 runs to 14 residues. Germline V gene data show CDR1 as SGHVS and CDR2 as FNYEAQ. Trimming pared 5 bases from V and 5 bases from J, leaving 15 bases between. The CDR3 is CASSAGGAGTEAFF. The CDR3 DNA reads TGTGCCAGCAGCGCCGGGGGCGCGGGGACTGAAGCTTTCTTT.

The V and J genes are TRBV18 and TRBJ2-1, with 9 positions matching TRBD1. After removal of 3 bases from V and 7 bases from J, the junction contained 7 bases not matched to a gene. The CDR3 is 15 amino acids. The germline gives CDR1 KGHSH, CDR2 LQKENI. CDR3 in DNA: TGTGCCAGCTCACCCGGGACAGGGCTATGGAATGAGCAGTTCTTC. Translating it yields CASSPGTGLWNEQFF.

The chain links TRBV2 to TRBJ1-4; D possibly corresponds to TRBD1 (5 bases). V was clipped by 4 bases and J by 6 bases, with 12 bases between them. Germline V lookup: CDR1 SNHLY, CDR2 FYNNEI. This CDR3 spans 14 amino acids. This CDR3 is CASSVSGGDEKLFF. CDR3 sequence (DNA): TGTGCCAGCAGTGTCTCGGGGGGGGATGAAAAACTGTTTTTT. Using reference TRBV2 and TRBJ1-4 for the parts outside the CDR3, the full variable domain is EPEVTQTPSHQVTQMGQEVILRCVPISNHLYFYWYRQILGQKVEFLVSFYNNEISEKSEIFDDQFSVERPDGSNFTLKIRSTKLEDSAMYFCASSVSGGDEKLFFGSGTQLSVL.

The chain is built from TRBV6-5 and TRBJ1-1, with 8 positions matching TRBD1. The CDR3 has 14 amino acids. With V trimmed by 6 bases and J by 0 bases, 3 bases remained unmatched. In germline, CDR1 is MNHEY, CDR2 SVGAGI. The CDR3 DNA is TGTGCCAGCAGGCCGGGACAGGTGAACACTGAAGCTTTCTTT. Amino acids: CASRPGQVNTEAFF.

J is TRBJ2-1 and V is TRBV7-3; D possibly corresponds to TRBD2 (5 bases). Germline CDR1 is SGHTA and CDR2 is FQGTGA. This CDR3 is 14 amino acids long. Trimming left V 5 bases short and J 4 bases short, with 12 bases between. The CDR3 DNA reads TGTGCCAGCAGCCCCGAGAGGGATTACAATGAGCAGTTCTTC. It translates to CASSPERDYNEQFF.

This chain links TRBV6-9 with TRBJ1-2; D is perhaps TRBD1 (6 bases). Germline V CDR1 and CDR2: MNHGY, SVAAGI. V was trimmed by 9 bases and J by 4 bases, leaving 18 bases between them. The CDR3 is 14 residues long. The CDR3 nucleotides read TGTGCCAGACCTGAAACAGGGATCGGCTATGGCTACACCTTC. Protein product: CARPETGIGYGYTF.

This chain uses TRBV3-1 (or the pseudogene TRBV3-2) with TRBJ2-2, with no clear D. The CDR3 runs 13 residues. With 1 base removed from V and 5 bases from J, the gap between germline ends came to 5 bases. CDR1 and CDR2 from the germline V gene are LGHDT and YNNKEL (reference sequence). This chain's CDR3 is CASSQGPTGELFF. The CDR3 bases are TGTGCCAGCAGCCAAGGACCTACCGGGGAGCTGTTTTTT.

This chain links TRBV29-1 with TRBJ2-1; tentatively, D is TRBD2 (6 bases). Trimming took off 3 bases at V and 8 bases at J, with 14 bases between the two ends. This CDR3 is built from 13 residues. Germline-derived CDR1 and CDR2 are SQVTM and ANQGSEA. The CDR3 loop reads CSVDGDSAYEQFF. CDR3 bases: TGCAGCGTTGACGGGGACTCCGCCTATGAGCAGTTCTTC.

This chain joins TRBV4-1 and TRBJ2-7; TRBD2 aligns across 7 bases. The CDR3 spans 14 residues. V was pared by 2 bases and J by 1 base, with 2 bases of the junction left unmatched. Germline assignment: CDR1 MGHRA and CDR2 YSYEKL. The CDR3 coding sequence is TGCGCCAGCAGCCAATCGGGACTATCCTACGAGCAGTACTTC. Its translation: CASSQSGLSYEQYF.

The J gene is TRBJ1-1, the V gene TRBV3-1 (or the pseudogene TRBV3-2), with D possibly TRBD1 on 6 matching bases. The CDR3 sequence is 16 residues long. V dropped 1 base and J dropped 0 bases, with 12 bases sitting between them. CDR1 is LGHDT, CDR2 YNNKEL, per germline (reference sequence). CDR3: CASSQGGGDMNTEAFF. For the CDR3, the DNA is TGTGCCAGCAGCCAAGGTGGGGGCGACATGAACACTGAAGCTTTCTTT.

This rearrangement joins TRBV10-3 to TRBJ1-2, with 7 bases that match TRBD1. The CDR3 is 15 residues long. CDR1 and CDR2 (germline): ENHRY, SYGVKD. V shed 10 bases and J 2 bases; nucleotides not matched to a gene: 13. This CDR3 is CATSTDRAPNYGYTF. The CDR3 coding sequence is TGTGCCACCTCCACTGACAGGGCCCCCAACTATGGCTACACCTTC.

The gene calls are TRBV2 and TRBJ2-7, with D unresolved. This CDR3 comprises 13 residues. CDR1 is SNHLY and CDR2 is FYNNEI in the germline V gene. V was trimmed by 7 bases and J by 2 bases, leaving 12 bases between them. The CDR3 DNA reads as TGTGCCAGCAATCTCCTAGGAGCCTACGAGCAGTACTTC. Translated, it gives CASNLLGAYEQYF.

The chain combines TRBV6-5 with TRBJ1-1; the match to TRBD1 covers 9 bases. Germline values: CDR1 MNHEY, CDR2 SVGAGI. The ends lost 6 bases at V and 4 bases at J; junction bases unmatched: 9. The CDR3 contains 15 residues. The CDR3 loop reads CASRLQGALGTEAFF. In DNA form, the CDR3 reads TGTGCCAGCAGACTACAGGGGGCATTGGGCACTGAAGCTTTCTTT.

The chain carries TRBV28 and TRBJ1-2, with 10 bases identical to TRBD1. The CDR3 is made up of 14 amino acids. V shed 5 bases, J shed 4 bases, and the junction held 4 bases outside the gene matches. Germline V CDR1 and CDR2: MDHEN, SYDVKM. Here the CDR3 reads CASSQTGGAYGYTF. CDR3 DNA sequence: TGTGCCAGCAGTCAGACAGGGGGCGCCTATGGCTACACCTTC.

This clone was detected once. The chain carries TRBV27 and TRBJ2-1, with TRBD2 identical over 15 bases. V dropped 3 bases and J dropped 12; count of bases not matched to a gene: 6. CDR3 size: 15 residues. Germline V gives CDR1 MNHEY, CDR2 SMNVEV (reference sequence). The CDR3, as DNA: TGTGCCAGCAGTTTCGGACTAGCGGGGGGGTCTAGGCAGTTCTTC. Protein sequence: CASSFGLAGGSRQFF.

The chain recombines TRBV19 with TRBJ2-7; no clear D gene. CDR1 and CDR2 from the germline V gene are LNHDA and SQIVND (reference sequence). Deletions cut 3 bases from V and 0 bases from J, with 12 bases between. CDR3 length: 15 residues. DNA for the CDR3: TGTGCCAGTAGTATGGGCAGTTCGGTCTCCTACGAGCAGTACTTC. It translates to CASSMGSSVSYEQYF.

The gene calls are TRBV5-5 and TRBJ2-3, with D perhaps matching TRBD2 (6 bases). V lost 2 bases to trimming and J lost 8 bases, with 12 bases between them. Germline V CDR1 and CDR2: SGHKS, YYEKEE (reference sequence). This CDR3 is 13 amino acids long. This chain's CDR3 is CASSFGGSSTQYF. CDR3 bases: TGTGCCAGCAGCTTCGGAGGGTCCAGTACGCAGTATTTT.

This clone has only a few counts. The genes are TRBV19 and TRBJ1-1; no definite D call. Trimming left V 4 bases short and J 5 bases short, with 11 bases between. Germline-derived CDR1 and CDR2 are LNHDA and SQIVND (reference sequence). CDR3 length equals 13 residues. The CDR3 DNA reads as TGTGCCAGTAGTACTTCAATTGAGACTGAAGCTTTCTTT. Translating gives CASSTSIETEAFF.

To note about this clone: The same CDR3 arises from other DNA sequences in this sample as well. The rearrangement joins TRBV7-9 to TRBJ1-2; the D is unclear. The germline gives CDR1 SEHNR, CDR2 FQNEAQ (reference sequence). The CDR3 runs 14 residues. V shed 5 bases and J shed 2 bases, with 12 bases lying between them. The CDR3 sequence: CASSPSGGNYGYTF. The CDR3 coding sequence is TGTGCCAGCAGCCCCAGCGGTGGGAACTATGGCTACACCTTC.